Following are 5 T cell receptor beta chains from one sample sequenced in a study of circulating and synovial CD4+ cells in juvenile arthritis. The repertoire was sequenced with immunoSEQ multiplex PCR; TCRdb's copy has only in-frame clones and lacks some. The sample lists tens of thousands of clones, 95% to 96% occurring once. The source material was CD4+ T cells from blood. Source of these receptors: a human donor with juvenile idiopathic arthritis.

V is TRBV9 and J is TRBJ2-1; TRBD2 aligns across 13 bases. CDR1 and CDR2 (germline): SGDLS, YYNGEE. V was pared by 4 bases and J by 0 bases, with 7 bases of the junction left unmatched. The CDR3 contains 18 residues. CDR3 in amino acids: CASSLGLAGAGSYNEQFF. CDR3 sequence (DNA): TGTGCCAGCAGCCTCGGACTAGCGGGAGCGGGCTCCTACAATGAGCAGTTCTTC.

The chain combines TRBV4-1 with TRBJ2-1, with 10 bases aligning to TRBD1. The junction had 13 bases not matched to a gene; V was cut back by 1 base and J by 7 bases. The germline CDR1 and CDR2 sequences are MGHRA and YSYEKL. The CDR3 contains 18 residues. The CDR3: CASSQANRGQGRQNEQFF. DNA for the CDR3: TGCGCCAGCAGCCAAGCTAACCGGGGACAGGGGCGCCAGAATGAGCAGTTCTTC.

V is TRBV4-3 and J is TRBJ2-7; D remains ambiguous. Per the germline V gene, CDR1 is LGHNA and CDR2 is YSLEER. V lost 1 base to trimming and J lost 4 bases, with 8 bases between them. The CDR3 runs to 13 residues. CDR3: CASSQVIGYEQYF. The DNA of the CDR3 is TGCGCCAGCAGCCAAGTCATCGGGTACGAGCAGTACTTC.

This sequence joins TRBV6-1 and TRBJ1-1; 7 positions match TRBD1. Germline CDR1 is MNHNS and CDR2 is SASEGT. V dropped 4 bases and J dropped 6; count of bases not matched to a gene: 5. The CDR3 extends over 13 amino acids. The CDR3 nucleotides are TGTGCCAGCAGTGCACAACAGGGGCCTGAAGCTTTCTTT. Its protein product is CASSAQQGPEAFF.

The gene calls are TRBV7-2 and TRBJ2-2; 7 nucleotides line up with TRBD2. In germline, CDR1 is SGHTA, CDR2 FQGNSA. The CDR3 has 14 residues. Trimming took 4 bases from V and 7 from J; bases not matched to a gene: 6. The CDR3 reads CASSSGRIGGELFF. The CDR3 DNA sequence: TGTGCCAGCAGCTCCGGGAGGATCGGCGGGGAGCTGTTTTTT.